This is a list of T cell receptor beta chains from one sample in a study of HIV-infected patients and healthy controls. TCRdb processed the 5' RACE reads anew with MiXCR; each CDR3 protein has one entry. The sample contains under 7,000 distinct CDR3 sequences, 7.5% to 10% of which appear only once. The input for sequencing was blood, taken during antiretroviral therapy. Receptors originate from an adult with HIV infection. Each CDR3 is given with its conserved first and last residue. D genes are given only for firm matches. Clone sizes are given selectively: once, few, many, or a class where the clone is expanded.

CDR3nt: TGCAGCGTGGAGGGGACAGGGACGGGTGAGCAAAATACCTACGAGCAGTACTTC
CDR3aa: CSVEGTGTGEQNTYEQYF
j_gene: TRBJ2-7
len: 18
d_gene: TRBD1
v_gene: TRBV29-1
abundance: many

CDR3nt: TGTGCCAGCTCACCAGGGGCCCGGACCTACGAGCAGTACTTC
CDR3aa: CASSPGARTYEQYF
j_gene: TRBJ2-7
len: 14
d_gene: .
v_gene: TRBV18
abundance: medium-sized

CDR3nt: TGTGCCAGCAGTTTCGATCAGCAGTACGAGCAGTACTTC
CDR3aa: CASSFDQQYEQYF
j_gene: TRBJ2-7
len: 13
d_gene: .
v_gene: TRBV28
abundance: medium-sized

CDR3nt: TGTGCCACGAGGCGCCCGGAGGCCTACAATGAGCAGTTCTTC
CDR3aa: CATRRPEAYNEQFF
j_gene: TRBJ2-1
len: 14
d_gene: .
v_gene: TRBV27
abundance: medium-sized

CDR3nt: TGTGCCAGCACTCTACCAGGGTCGGGGTATGACGAGCAGTACTTC
CDR3aa: CASTLPGSGYDEQYF
j_gene: TRBJ2-7
len: 15
d_gene: .
v_gene: TRBV28
abundance: .

CDR3nt: TGTGCCAGTAGGGAACAGGGGGCTAATTCACCCCTCCACTTT
CDR3aa: CASREQGANSPLHF
j_gene: TRBJ1-6
len: 14
d_gene: TRBD1
v_gene: TRBV19
abundance: .

CDR3nt: TGTGCCAGCTCGCGCGCGACAGCAAACACTGAAGCTTTCTTT
CDR3aa: CASSRATANTEAFF
j_gene: TRBJ1-1
len: 14
d_gene: .
v_gene: TRBV18
abundance: many

CDR3nt: TGTGCCAGCAGTGAACGGGAGCTTTACGAGCAGTACTTC
CDR3aa: CASSERELYEQYF
j_gene: TRBJ2-7
len: 13
d_gene: .
v_gene: TRBV6-1
abundance: many

CDR3nt: TGTGCCAGCAGTCCACTAACTACGGGGGAGCTGTTTTTT
CDR3aa: CASSPLTTGELFF
j_gene: TRBJ2-2
len: 13
d_gene: .
v_gene: TRBV28
abundance: .

CDR3nt: TGTGCCAGCAGCCTTACGACGGGAAGGAACACTGAAGCTTTCTTT
CDR3aa: CASSLTTGRNTEAFF
j_gene: TRBJ1-1
len: 15
d_gene: .
v_gene: TRBV12-3/TRBV12-4
abundance: many

CDR3nt: TGTGCCAGCACCCTGCGGGGACAGCCCCAGCATTTT
CDR3aa: CASTLRGQPQHF
j_gene: TRBJ1-5
len: 12
d_gene: .
v_gene: TRBV12-3/TRBV12-4
abundance: medium-sized

CDR3nt: TGTGCCAGCAGCCAGCTGGACAGTAACTCACCCCTCCACTTT
CDR3aa: CASSQLDSNSPLHF
j_gene: TRBJ1-6
len: 14
d_gene: .
v_gene: TRBV4-2
abundance: many

CDR3nt: TGTGCCAGCAGTTTAAGGCGGGGCTATGGCTACACCTTC
CDR3aa: CASSLRRGYGYTF
j_gene: TRBJ1-2
len: 13
d_gene: .
v_gene: TRBV28
abundance: medium-sized

CDR3nt: TGTGCCAGCAGCTTATCCAGCCAAGAGACCCAGTACTTC
CDR3aa: CASSLSSQETQYF
j_gene: TRBJ2-5
len: 13
d_gene: .
v_gene: TRBV7-2
abundance: medium-sized

CDR3nt: TGTGCCAGCAGTGCCCGGGGCAGGGCCTATGGCTACACCTTC
CDR3aa: CASSARGRAYGYTF
j_gene: TRBJ1-2
len: 14
d_gene: .
v_gene: TRBV12-3/TRBV12-4
abundance: many

CDR3nt: TGTGCCAGCAGCTCGAAGAACATAGACCTTAACTATGGCTACACCTTC
CDR3aa: CASSSKNIDLNYGYTF
j_gene: TRBJ1-2
len: 16
d_gene: .
v_gene: TRBV5-4
abundance: many

CDR3nt: TGTGCCAGCGGACTAGCGAGAATCTACAATGAGCAGTTCTTC
CDR3aa: CASGLARIYNEQFF
j_gene: TRBJ2-1
len: 14
d_gene: TRBD2
v_gene: TRBV27
abundance: .

CDR3nt: TGCGCCAGCAGCCAAGATATCGGCAGGGCGAACACCATATATTTT
CDR3aa: CASSQDIGRANTIYF
j_gene: TRBJ1-3
len: 15
d_gene: .
v_gene: TRBV4-3
abundance: medium-sized

CDR3nt: TGTGCCAGCAGCTTAGGGGGGACAGGGCACGGCACTGAAGCTTTCTTT
CDR3aa: CASSLGGTGHGTEAFF
j_gene: TRBJ1-1
len: 16
d_gene: TRBD1
v_gene: TRBV11-2
abundance: medium-sized

CDR3nt: TGTGCCAGCAGTTCTCGGACAGGGTCCTACGAGCAGTACTTC
CDR3aa: CASSSRTGSYEQYF
j_gene: TRBJ2-7
len: 14
d_gene: TRBD1
v_gene: TRBV6-5
abundance: many

CDR3nt: TGTGCCTGGAGGGGACAGATGGGTCAGCCCCAGCATTTT
CDR3aa: CAWRGQMGQPQHF
j_gene: TRBJ1-5
len: 13
d_gene: TRBD1
v_gene: TRBV30
abundance: many

CDR3nt: TGCGCCAGCAGCTTGGCAGGCACAGATACGCAGTATTTT
CDR3aa: CASSLAGTDTQYF
j_gene: TRBJ2-3
len: 13
d_gene: .
v_gene: TRBV5-1
abundance: medium-sized

CDR3nt: TGTGCCAGCTCACAGGAGACCCAGTACTTC
CDR3aa: CASSQETQYF
j_gene: TRBJ2-5
len: 10
d_gene: .
v_gene: TRBV18
abundance: medium-sized

CDR3nt: TGTGCCAGCAGCGCGAAACAGAGCTTGAACACCGGGGAGCTGTTTTTT
CDR3aa: CASSAKQSLNTGELFF
j_gene: TRBJ2-2
len: 16
d_gene: .
v_gene: TRBV5-4
abundance: many

CDR3nt: TGTGCCAGCAGCCGGTCCGGGGTCGCTTCACCCCTCCACTTT
CDR3aa: CASSRSGVASPLHF
j_gene: TRBJ1-6
len: 14
d_gene: .
v_gene: TRBV5-4
abundance: many

CDR3nt: TGCAGCTATAAGGACAGGGAAGATTCACCCCTCCACTTT
CDR3aa: CSYKDREDSPLHF
j_gene: TRBJ1-6
len: 13
d_gene: TRBD1
v_gene: TRBV29-1
abundance: many

CDR3nt: TGTGCCAGCAGTCCATGGACCCTGGGAAACACCATATATTTT
CDR3aa: CASSPWTLGNTIYF
j_gene: TRBJ1-3
len: 14
d_gene: .
v_gene: TRBV12-3/TRBV12-4
abundance: medium-sized

CDR3nt: TGTGCCACCAGTGACTGGGGACTAGCGGCAAAAGAGACCCAGTACTTC
CDR3aa: CATSDWGLAAKETQYF
j_gene: TRBJ2-5
len: 16
d_gene: TRBD2
v_gene: TRBV24-1
abundance: medium-sized

CDR3nt: TGTGCCAGCAGCTTAGGTAGCGGGAGAGAGACCCAGTACTTC
CDR3aa: CASSLGSGRETQYF
j_gene: TRBJ2-5
len: 14
d_gene: TRBD2
v_gene: TRBV7-2
abundance: many

CDR3nt: TGTGCCAGCAGTTTAGAAGGGACGCCGATGAACACTGAAGCTTTCTTT
CDR3aa: CASSLEGTPMNTEAFF
j_gene: TRBJ1-1
len: 16
d_gene: .
v_gene: TRBV12-3/TRBV12-4
abundance: medium-sized

CDR3nt: TGTGCCAGCAGTTACAAGCCGGTCTCCTACGAGCAGTACTTC
CDR3aa: CASSYKPVSYEQYF
j_gene: TRBJ2-7
len: 14
d_gene: .
v_gene: TRBV6-5
abundance: medium-sized

CDR3nt: TGTGCCAGCAGTTACTGGACCGACACAGATACGCAGTATTTT
CDR3aa: CASSYWTDTDTQYF
j_gene: TRBJ2-3
len: 14
d_gene: .
v_gene: TRBV6-2/TRBV6-3
abundance: medium-sized

CDR3nt: TGTGCCAGCAGTTACCGGGGAGCCTCCTATGGCTACACCTTC
CDR3aa: CASSYRGASYGYTF
j_gene: TRBJ1-2
len: 14
d_gene: .
v_gene: TRBV6-5
abundance: medium-sized

CDR3nt: TGTGCCAGCAGCCAACTTAGCCCCTACAATGAGCAGTTCTTC
CDR3aa: CASSQLSPYNEQFF
j_gene: TRBJ2-1
len: 14
d_gene: .
v_gene: TRBV6-2/TRBV6-3
abundance: many

CDR3nt: TGTGCCAGCGGACAGGGTGGGGTCGAGCAGTACTTC
CDR3aa: CASGQGGVEQYF
j_gene: TRBJ2-7
len: 12
d_gene: TRBD1
v_gene: TRBV9
abundance: .

CDR3nt: TGTGCCAGCAGCCTGGGGGGACCGCAAAATTCACCCCTCCACTTT
CDR3aa: CASSLGGPQNSPLHF
j_gene: TRBJ1-6
len: 15
d_gene: .
v_gene: TRBV5-6
abundance: many

CDR3nt: TGCAGCGTTGAGAGTACAGGGGGCACAGATACGCAGTATTTT
CDR3aa: CSVESTGGTDTQYF
j_gene: TRBJ2-3
len: 14
d_gene: TRBD1
v_gene: TRBV29-1
abundance: many

CDR3nt: TGTGCCAGCAGAAGAGAGAGCTCTGGAAACACCATATATTTT
CDR3aa: CASRRESSGNTIYF
j_gene: TRBJ1-3
len: 14
d_gene: .
v_gene: TRBV7-9
abundance: medium-sized

CDR3nt: TGTGCCAGCAGCTTAGTTGGGGCCGGGACAGGGAGTCTGGGCACTGAAGCTTTCTTT
CDR3aa: CASSLVGAGTGSLGTEAFF
j_gene: TRBJ1-1
len: 19
d_gene: TRBD1
v_gene: TRBV7-9
abundance: medium-sized

CDR3nt: TGCGCCAGCAGCCAGGAGGACAGGTCTAGGGCACCCCTCCACTTT
CDR3aa: CASSQEDRSRAPLHF
j_gene: TRBJ1-6
len: 15
d_gene: TRBD1
v_gene: TRBV4-3
abundance: .

CDR3nt: TGCGCCAGCAGCTTAGGACTAGGAAGATTCTACGAGCAGTACTTC
CDR3aa: CASSLGLGRFYEQYF
j_gene: TRBJ2-7
len: 15
d_gene: TRBD2
v_gene: TRBV5-1
abundance: many

CDR3nt: TGTGCCAGCAGCCCTCCGACAGGGTTTGGCACTGAAGCTTTCTTT
CDR3aa: CASSPPTGFGTEAFF
j_gene: TRBJ1-1
len: 15
d_gene: TRBD1
v_gene: TRBV7-2
abundance: many

CDR3nt: TGCAGCGTGATAGGGACAGATCCAAATCAGCCCCAGCATTTT
CDR3aa: CSVIGTDPNQPQHF
j_gene: TRBJ1-5
len: 14
d_gene: TRBD1
v_gene: TRBV29-1
abundance: .

CDR3nt: TGTGCCAGCAGTTTGTCCGGGGCCATGAACACTGAAGCTTTCTTT
CDR3aa: CASSLSGAMNTEAFF
j_gene: TRBJ1-1
len: 15
d_gene: .
v_gene: TRBV28
abundance: medium-sized

CDR3nt: TGTGCCAGCGGCCCCCCGGGGAACACCGGGGAGCTGTTTTTT
CDR3aa: CASGPPGNTGELFF
j_gene: TRBJ2-2
len: 14
d_gene: .
v_gene: TRBV12-3/TRBV12-4
abundance: .

CDR3nt: TGCAGTGCTGCACTCTGGGGGGGTAGGGACACTGAAGCTTTCTTT
CDR3aa: CSAALWGGRDTEAFF
j_gene: TRBJ1-1
len: 15
d_gene: .
v_gene: TRBV20-1
abundance: few

CDR3nt: TGTGCCAGCACCCAATTCGGACCCAGGGAAACTAACTATGGCTACACCTTC
CDR3aa: CASTQFGPRETNYGYTF
j_gene: TRBJ1-2
len: 17
d_gene: .
v_gene: TRBV7-2
abundance: many

CDR3nt: TGCAGTGCTCGTCCGAGGCCTGGTACCATCGAAAAACTGTTTTTT
CDR3aa: CSARPRPGTIEKLFF
j_gene: TRBJ1-4
len: 15
d_gene: .
v_gene: TRBV20-1
abundance: medium-sized

CDR3nt: TGCAGCGCCCAGAGGGGGACCTCCGCCAAAAACATTCAGTACTTC
CDR3aa: CSAQRGTSAKNIQYF
j_gene: TRBJ2-4
len: 15
d_gene: .
v_gene: TRBV29-1
abundance: medium-sized

CDR3nt: TGTGCCAGCAGTTACTTCCAGGACACCGGGGAGCTGTTTTTT
CDR3aa: CASSYFQDTGELFF
j_gene: TRBJ2-2
len: 14
d_gene: .
v_gene: TRBV6-2/TRBV6-3
abundance: few

CDR3nt: TGTGCCAGCAGCACCTTAGTTAACACTGAAGCTTTCTTT
CDR3aa: CASSTLVNTEAFF
j_gene: TRBJ1-1
len: 13
d_gene: .
v_gene: TRBV7-8
abundance: few

CDR3nt: TGTGCCAGCAGCTCCGGTAAGACTGAAGCTTTCTTT
CDR3aa: CASSSGKTEAFF
j_gene: TRBJ1-1
len: 12
d_gene: .
v_gene: TRBV7-9
abundance: medium-sized

CDR3nt: TGTGCCTGGGCGGACCGGAGACTTGGTTTGGCTTCTGAAGCTTTCTTT
CDR3aa: CAWADRRLGLASEAFF
j_gene: TRBJ1-1
len: 16
d_gene: .
v_gene: TRBV30
abundance: many

CDR3nt: TGTGCCAGCAGCTACAAGCCGGGACTAGCGGACAATGAGCAGTTCTTC
CDR3aa: CASSYKPGLADNEQFF
j_gene: TRBJ2-1
len: 16
d_gene: TRBD2
v_gene: TRBV28
abundance: many

CDR3nt: TGTGCCAGCAGCCAAGCCCTTTGGAGCGAGCAGTACTTC
CDR3aa: CASSQALWSEQYF
j_gene: TRBJ2-7
len: 13
d_gene: .
v_gene: TRBV2
abundance: medium-sized

CDR3nt: TGTGCCAGCAGTTCGAGCCTAGTCGATACGCAGTATTTT
CDR3aa: CASSSSLVDTQYF
j_gene: TRBJ2-3
len: 13
d_gene: .
v_gene: TRBV6-2/TRBV6-3
abundance: .

CDR3nt: TGTGCCAGCAACTCCGGTACTAGCGTAGCCTACAATGAGCAGTTCTTC
CDR3aa: CASNSGTSVAYNEQFF
j_gene: TRBJ2-1
len: 16
d_gene: TRBD2
v_gene: TRBV6-1
abundance: medium-sized

CDR3nt: TGTGCCAGCAGCGTCACAGGGGGCGCCTCTGAAGCTTTCTTT
CDR3aa: CASSVTGGASEAFF
j_gene: TRBJ1-1
len: 14
d_gene: TRBD1
v_gene: TRBV9
abundance: medium-sized

CDR3nt: TGTGCCAGTAGTATCGGACAGGAGGGCGATGGCTACACCTTC
CDR3aa: CASSIGQEGDGYTF
j_gene: TRBJ1-2
len: 14
d_gene: TRBD1
v_gene: TRBV19
abundance: medium-sized